This T cell receptor beta chain stems from a study of siplizumab effects on memory and regulatory T cells. General study findings and limits: Significantly reduced by siplizumab was the cumulative frequency of alloreactive sequences, namely those traceable to unstimulated CD4+ memory cells. It was never confirmed that proliferating Tregs from siplizumab cultures were suppressive.

Only in-frame clones appear in the TCRdb table, and some are missing; sequencing was by immunoSEQ multiplex PCR. The sample holds roughly 100,000 clones, just over 90% seen once. After removal of 0 bases from V and 8 bases from J, the junction contained 6 bases not matched to a gene. The CDR3 has 13 amino acids. From germline, CDR1 is GTSNPN and CDR2 SVGIG (reference sequence). Remarks on this clone: Its specificity is not known.

The rearrangement uses TRBV30 and TRBJ1-2, with 7 bases aligning to TRBD1. Sequencing was done on a sample of CD4+ T cells sorted from blood. The receptor comes from a human donor in good health. Here the CDR3 reads CAWSVQGQGGYTF. Written as DNA, the CDR3 is TGTGCCTGGAGTGTACAGGGGCAGGGAGGCTACACCTTC.